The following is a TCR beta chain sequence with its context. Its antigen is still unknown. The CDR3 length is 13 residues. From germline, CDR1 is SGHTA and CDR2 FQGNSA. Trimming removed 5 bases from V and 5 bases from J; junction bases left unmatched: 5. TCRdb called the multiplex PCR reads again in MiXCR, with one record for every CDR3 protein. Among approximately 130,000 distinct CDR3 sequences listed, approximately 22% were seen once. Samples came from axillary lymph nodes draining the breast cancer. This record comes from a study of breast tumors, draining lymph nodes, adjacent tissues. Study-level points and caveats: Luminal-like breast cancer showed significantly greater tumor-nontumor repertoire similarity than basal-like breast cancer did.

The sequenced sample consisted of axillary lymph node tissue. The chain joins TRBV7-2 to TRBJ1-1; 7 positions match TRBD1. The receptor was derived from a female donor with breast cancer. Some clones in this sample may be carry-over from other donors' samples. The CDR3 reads CASSTGTATEAFF. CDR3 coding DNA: TGTGCCAGCAGCACCGGGACAGCAACTGAAGCTTTCTTT.